This TCR beta chain was identified in a study of T cell changes during pregnancy in multiple sclerosis. Produced via immunoSEQ multiplex PCR; TCRdb's table is partial and in-frame only. The sample has tens of thousands of clones, more than 85% seen once. The germline gives CDR1 SGHTA, CDR2 FQGTGA. This CDR3 has 14 residues. V was pared by 4 bases and J by 7 bases, with 11 bases between. The V and J genes are TRBV7-3 and TRBJ1-6, with D unclear. This material consisted of CD4+ T cells from peripheral blood mononuclear cells, taken after pregnancy. The source is a female donor in good health, enrolled as a control in a pregnancy study. The CDR3 spells CASSSRGSNSPLHF. DNA for the CDR3: TGTGCCAGCAGCTCCCGGGGTTCCAATTCACCCCTCCACTTT.